The 17 T cell receptor beta chains listed next were all sequenced from one sample in a study of T cell responses to AZD1222 COVID-19 vaccine. Sequencing used immunoSEQ multiplex PCR; TCRdb keeps in-frame clones, though not all of them. The repertoire includes 75,000 to 100,000 clones, around 89% of them detected once, and roughly 2.7% sits in the top ten. The specimen was peripheral blood, collected on day 0 of AZD1222 vaccination. The receptors come from an adult in good health.

J is TRBJ2-2 and V is TRBV11-2, with D perhaps given as TRBD1 or TRBD2 (5 bases each). The germline V and J ends were trimmed by 3 bases and 7 bases, with 15 bases remaining between them. Germline lookup yields CDR1 SGHAT and CDR2 FQNNGV. This CDR3 is built from 15 residues. This CDR3 is CASSFSGTADGELFF. CDR3 sequence (DNA): TGTGCCAGCAGCTTTTCCGGGACGGCAGACGGGGAGCTGTTTTTT.

The chain employs TRBV11-2 and TRBJ2-5; D gene uncertain. With 2 bases removed from V and 2 bases from J, the gap between germline ends came to 12 bases. Looked up from germline, CDR1 is SGHAT and CDR2 is FQNNGV. The CDR3 contains 15 residues. CDR3 protein: CASSLSSGFQETQYF. CDR3 nucleotide sequence: TGTGCCAGCAGCTTAAGTTCCGGTTTTCAAGAGACCCAGTACTTC.

The genes are TRBV28 and TRBJ1-3; D unclear. The CDR3 runs to 15 residues. CDR1 is MDHEN and CDR2 is SYDVKM in the germline V gene. The ends were cut back, 3 bases at V and 1 base at J, with 10 bases in the middle. The CDR3 spells CASSLPPVSGNTIYF. The CDR3, as DNA: TGTGCCAGCAGTTTGCCCCCAGTGTCTGGAAACACCATATATTTT.

V gene TRBV11-2 combines with J gene TRBJ2-7; maybe TRBD2 (7 bases). The germline CDR1 and CDR2 sequences are SGHAT and FQNNGV. This CDR3 has 15 amino acids. Trimming left V 0 bases short and J 3 bases short, with 12 bases between. The CDR3 coding sequence is TGTGCCAGCAGCTTAGATTGGGGAGGGGGCTACGAGCAGTACTTC. This sequence encodes CASSLDWGGGYEQYF.

The table lists this clone with a few counts. The chain couples TRBV28 to TRBJ2-5; 7 bases fit TRBD2. There are 21 residues in the CDR3. Looked up from germline, CDR1 is MDHEN and CDR2 is SYDVKM. The V and J ends lost 6 bases and 3 bases, in that order; junction bases with no gene match: 28. The CDR3 loop is CASRTLAEGGPTNVPKETQYF. The CDR3 DNA sequence: TGTGCCAGCAGAACCTTAGCGGAGGGAGGGCCCACGAACGTGCCAAAAGAGACCCAGTACTTC.

This clone occurred once. The chain uses TRBV27 and TRBJ2-5, with D hard to call. This CDR3 spans 14 amino acids. Germline values: CDR1 MNHEY, CDR2 SMNVEV (reference sequence). Trimming took off 3 bases at V and 2 bases at J, with 10 bases between the two ends. The CDR3 DNA sequence: TGTGCCAGCAGTTTGGCAGACAAACAAGAGACCCAGTACTTC. It yields the protein CASSLADKQETQYF.

The sample holds one count of this clone. This sequence joins TRBV7-2 and TRBJ1-2; D gene uncertain. V was cut by 1 base and J by 3 bases, with 9 bases left in between. There are 14 residues in the CDR3. CDR1 SGHTA and CDR2 FQGNSA come from the germline V gene. The CDR3 sequence: CASSLVARDYGYTF. The DNA of the CDR3 is TGTGCCAGCAGCTTAGTGGCTAGGGACTATGGCTACACCTTC.

This clone has a handful of counts. In DNA, the CDR3 is TGTGCCAGCAGCTTAGGGGGGGCATCTTTTCAGCCCCAGCATTTT. Protein: CASSLGGASFQPQHF. The rearrangement uses TRBV7-6 and TRBJ1-5; D may be TRBD1 (6 bases). Trimming removed 1 base from V and 6 bases from J, with 13 bases in between. The length of the CDR3 is 15 residues. From germline, CDR1 is SGHVS and CDR2 FNYEAQ. Full variable domain (missing parts from reference TRBV7-6 and TRBJ1-5): GAGVSQSPRYKVTKRGQDVALRCDPISGHVSLYWYRQALGQGPEFLTYFNYEAQQDKSGLPNDRFSAERPEGSISTLTIQRTEQRDSAMYRCASSLGGASFQPQHFGDGTRLSIL.

The chain combines TRBV10-1 with TRBJ2-7; possibly TRBD2 for D (6 bases). V was shortened by 4 bases and J by 2 bases, with 18 bases between the two germline ends. Germline V gene sequence: CDR1 WNHNN, CDR2 SYGVQD (reference sequence). The CDR3 spans 16 residues. As DNA, the CDR3 is TGCGCCAGCAGTGCCGCTCCCGGGACTGAACCCTACGAGCAGTACTTC. Its translation: CASSAAPGTEPYEQYF.

The genes are TRBV29-1 and TRBJ1-1, with D maybe TRBD1 (5 bases). CDR1 SQVTM and CDR2 ANQGSEA come from the germline V gene. Trimming took 4 bases from V and 2 from J, leaving 14 bases between them. The CDR3 runs to 14 residues. The CDR3 DNA sequence: TGCAGCGTTGCCGACAGAAACCTAAACACTGAAGCTTTCTTT. Translated: CSVADRNLNTEAFF.

This clone was seen a single time. This rearrangement joins TRBV28 to TRBJ2-1; 10 bases agree with TRBD2. The CDR3 spans 17 residues. The V segment lost 6 bases and the J segment 7 bases; nucleotides outside the gene matches: 15. Germline V gives CDR1 MDHEN, CDR2 SYDVKM. DNA of the CDR3: TGTGCCAGCAGACCGACCTTTCTAGCGGGAGAAAAAAATGAGCAGTTCTTC. Its translation is CASRPTFLAGEKNEQFF.

V is TRBV19 and J is TRBJ1-1; 7 nucleotides line up with TRBD1. The germline V gene encodes CDR1 LNHDA and CDR2 SQIVND (reference sequence). The CDR3 runs to 15 residues. Unmatched junction bases numbered 7, after V lost 3 bases and J lost 3 bases. CDR3 sequence reads: CASSIQGDQDTEAFF. The CDR3 coding sequence is TGTGCCAGTAGTATCCAGGGGGATCAGGACACTGAAGCTTTCTTT.

The chain is built from TRBV5-1 and TRBJ2-7; tentatively, D is TRBD2 (5 bases). Trimming took 0 bases from V and 2 from J, leaving 12 bases between them. The CDR3 runs to 15 residues. Germline CDR1 is SGHRS and CDR2 is YFSETQ. The CDR3 coding sequence is TGCGCCAGCAGCTTGGGGGAGTGGGGTACCTACGAGCAGTACTTC. Encoded protein: CASSLGEWGTYEQYF.

The V gene is TRBV6-6, the J gene TRBJ2-7; 14 positions match TRBD2. The CDR3 totals 19 residues. With V trimmed by 5 bases and J by 2 bases, 14 bases remained unmatched. Germline V lookup: CDR1 MNHNY, CDR2 SVGAGI (reference sequence). The CDR3 reads CASSPGSGTSGRVTYEQYF. Here the CDR3 DNA reads TGTGCCAGCAGTCCCGGATCCGGGACTAGCGGGAGAGTTACCTACGAGCAGTACTTC.

This chain links TRBV30 with TRBJ2-3, with D unresolved. The germline V gene encodes CDR1 GTSNPN and CDR2 SVGIG (reference sequence). The CDR3 is 10 residues long. V lost 1 base and J 4 bases, leaving 0 bases between the germline ends. The CDR3 region is CAWSADTQYF. In DNA form, the CDR3 reads TGTGCCTGGAGTGCAGATACGCAGTATTTT.

The chain is built from TRBV27 and TRBJ1-6; possibly TRBD1 for D (5 bases). The CDR3 totals 15 residues. Trimming pared 7 bases from V and 8 bases from J, leaving 18 bases between. Germline lookup yields CDR1 MNHEY and CDR2 SMNVEV (reference sequence). CDR3 DNA: TGTGCCAGCACCTCCCGGGGGGGATTTGATTCACCCCTCCACTTT. Its translation: CASTSRGGFDSPLHF.

DNA of the CDR3: TGTGCCAGCAGCCAAGCGACACAGGACTCTGGGGCCAACGTCCTGACTTTC. Translating gives CASSQATQDSGANVLTF. J is TRBJ2-6 and V is TRBV3-1 (or the pseudogene TRBV3-2), with D perhaps matching TRBD1 (5 bases). Germline-derived CDR1 and CDR2 are LGHDT and YNNKEL (reference sequence). The CDR3 is 17 residues long. Trimming cost V 1 base and J 0 bases, with 10 bases left between them.